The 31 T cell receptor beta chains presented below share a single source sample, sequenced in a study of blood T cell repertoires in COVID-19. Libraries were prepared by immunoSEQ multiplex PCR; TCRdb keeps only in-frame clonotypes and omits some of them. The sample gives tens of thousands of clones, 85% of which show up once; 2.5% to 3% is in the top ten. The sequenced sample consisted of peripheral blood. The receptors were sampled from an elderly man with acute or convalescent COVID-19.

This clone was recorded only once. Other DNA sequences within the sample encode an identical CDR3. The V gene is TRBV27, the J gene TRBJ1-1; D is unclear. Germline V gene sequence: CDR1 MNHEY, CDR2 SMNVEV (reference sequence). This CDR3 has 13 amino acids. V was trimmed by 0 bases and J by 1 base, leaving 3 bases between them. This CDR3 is CASSLSRNTEAFF. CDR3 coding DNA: TGTGCCAGCAGTTTATCCAGGAACACTGAAGCTTTCTTT.

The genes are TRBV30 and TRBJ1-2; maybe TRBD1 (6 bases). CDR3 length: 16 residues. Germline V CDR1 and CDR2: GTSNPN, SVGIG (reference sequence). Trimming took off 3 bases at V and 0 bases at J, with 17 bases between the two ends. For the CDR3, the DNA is TGTGCCTGGAGCCAGGGACACCGGGCAGCTAACTATGGCTACACCTTC. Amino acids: CAWSQGHRAANYGYTF. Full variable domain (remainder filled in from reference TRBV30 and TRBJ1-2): SQTIHQWPATLVQPVGSPLSLECTVEGTSNPNLYWYRQAAGRGLQLLFYSVGIGQISSEVPQNLSASRPQDRQFILSSKKLLLSDSGFYLCAWSQGHRAANYGYTFGSGTRLTVV.

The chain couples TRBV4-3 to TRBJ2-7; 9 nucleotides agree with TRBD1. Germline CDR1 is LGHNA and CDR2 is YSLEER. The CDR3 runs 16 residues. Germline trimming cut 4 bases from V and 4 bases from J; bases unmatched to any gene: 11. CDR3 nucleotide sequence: TGCGCCAGCAGCCCCCCCGCGGACAGGGGACCGTACGAGCAGTACTTC. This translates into CASSPPADRGPYEQYF.

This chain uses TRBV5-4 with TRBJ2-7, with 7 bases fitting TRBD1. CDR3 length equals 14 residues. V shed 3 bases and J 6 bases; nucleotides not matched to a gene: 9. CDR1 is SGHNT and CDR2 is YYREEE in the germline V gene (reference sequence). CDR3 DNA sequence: TGTGCCAGCAGCTGGAGCGACAGGGTTCGCGAGCAGTACTTC. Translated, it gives CASSWSDRVREQYF.

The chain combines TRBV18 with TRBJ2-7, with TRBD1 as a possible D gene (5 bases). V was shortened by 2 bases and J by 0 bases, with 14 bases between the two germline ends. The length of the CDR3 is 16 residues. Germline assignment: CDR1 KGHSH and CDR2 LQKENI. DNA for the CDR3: TGTGCCAGCTCACCAACGACAGCTGCCAACTCCTACGAGCAGTACTTC. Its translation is CASSPTTAANSYEQYF.

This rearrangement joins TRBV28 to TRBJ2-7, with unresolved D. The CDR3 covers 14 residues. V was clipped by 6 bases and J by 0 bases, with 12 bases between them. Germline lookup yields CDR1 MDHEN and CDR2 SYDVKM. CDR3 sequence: CASSEALTSYEQYF. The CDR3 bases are TGTGCCAGCAGCGAGGCCCTAACCTCCTACGAGCAGTACTTC.

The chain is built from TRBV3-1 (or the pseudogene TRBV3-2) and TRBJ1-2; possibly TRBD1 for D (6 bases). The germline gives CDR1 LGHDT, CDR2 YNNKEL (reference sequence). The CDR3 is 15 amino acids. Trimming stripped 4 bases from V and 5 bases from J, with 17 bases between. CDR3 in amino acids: CASSRIPGQEYGYTF. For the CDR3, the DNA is TGTGCCAGCAGCCGAATTCCGGGACAAGAGTATGGCTACACCTTC.

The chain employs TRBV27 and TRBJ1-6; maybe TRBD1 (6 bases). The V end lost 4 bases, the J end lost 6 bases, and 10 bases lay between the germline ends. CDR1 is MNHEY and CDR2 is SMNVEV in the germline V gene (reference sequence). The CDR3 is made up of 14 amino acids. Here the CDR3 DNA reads TGTGCCAGCAGTTGGGGGCAAGGTAATTCACCCCTCCACTTT. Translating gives CASSWGQGNSPLHF.

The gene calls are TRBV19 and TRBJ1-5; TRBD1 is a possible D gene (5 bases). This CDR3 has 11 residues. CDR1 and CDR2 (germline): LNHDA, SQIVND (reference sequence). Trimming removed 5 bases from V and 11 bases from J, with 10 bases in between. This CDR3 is CASSQGLSQHF. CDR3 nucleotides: TGTGCCAGTAGTCAGGGACTATCCCAGCATTTT.

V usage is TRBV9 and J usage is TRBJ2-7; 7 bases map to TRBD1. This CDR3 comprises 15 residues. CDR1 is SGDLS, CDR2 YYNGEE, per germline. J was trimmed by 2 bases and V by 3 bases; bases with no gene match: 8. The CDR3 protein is CASSARTGFPYEQYF. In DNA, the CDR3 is TGTGCCAGCAGCGCCCGGACAGGATTTCCCTACGAGCAGTACTTC.

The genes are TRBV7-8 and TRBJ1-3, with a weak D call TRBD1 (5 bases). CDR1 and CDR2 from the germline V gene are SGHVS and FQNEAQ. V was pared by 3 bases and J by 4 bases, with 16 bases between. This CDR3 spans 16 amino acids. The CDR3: CASSFFRALKGNTIYF. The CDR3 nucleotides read TGTGCCAGCAGCTTCTTCAGGGCCTTGAAAGGAAACACCATATATTTT. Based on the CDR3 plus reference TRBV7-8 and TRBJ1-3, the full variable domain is GAGVSQSPRYKVAKRGQDVALRCDPISGHVSLFWYQQALGQGPEFLTYFQNEAQLDKSGLPSDRFFAERPEGSVSTLKIQRTQQEDSAVYLCASSFFRALKGNTIYFGEGSWLTVV.

CDR3 bases: TGTGCCAGCAGTCGGGATATGATTCGCAATCAGCCCCAGCATTTT. Amino acid sequence: CASSRDMIRNQPQHF. The chain carries TRBV6-2 or TRBV6-3 and TRBJ1-5, with D uncertain. The V end lost 5 bases, the J end lost 2 bases, and 13 bases lay between the germline ends. The CDR3 loop spans 15 amino acids. From germline, CDR1 is MNHEY and CDR2 SVGEGT.

The CDR3 here is CASSLEGQGGVGGNQPQHF. Here the CDR3 DNA reads TGTGCCAGCAGCTTAGAAGGACAGGGCGGGGTGGGGGGCAATCAGCCCCAGCATTTT. The chain combines TRBV5-6 with TRBJ1-5; 8 bases are shared with TRBD1. CDR3 length equals 19 residues. Losses at the gene ends were 2 bases for V and 2 bases for J; bases not matched to a gene: 15. The germline gives CDR1 SGHDT, CDR2 YYEEEE.

CDR3 sequence reads: CASSYSADQPQHF. CDR3 nucleotide sequence: TGTGCCAGCAGTTACTCGGCCGATCAGCCCCAGCATTTT. This chain connects TRBV6-6 to TRBJ1-5; no firm D call. The germline V gene encodes CDR1 MNHNY and CDR2 SVGAGI (reference sequence). Trimming took 0 bases from V and 5 from J, leaving 5 bases between them. The CDR3 spans 13 residues.

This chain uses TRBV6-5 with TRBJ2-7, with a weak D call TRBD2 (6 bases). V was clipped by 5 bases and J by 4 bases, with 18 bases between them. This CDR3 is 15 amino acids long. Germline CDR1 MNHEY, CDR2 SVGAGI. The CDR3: CASSPRGLGGYEQYF. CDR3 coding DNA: TGTGCCAGCAGTCCCCGCGGGCTGGGGGGTTACGAGCAGTACTTC.

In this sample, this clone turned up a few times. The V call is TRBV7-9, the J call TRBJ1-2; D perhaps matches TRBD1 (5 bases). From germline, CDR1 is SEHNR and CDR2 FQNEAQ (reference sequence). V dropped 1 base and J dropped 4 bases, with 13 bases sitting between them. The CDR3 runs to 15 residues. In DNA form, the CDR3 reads TGTGCCAGCAGCTTAGGGGGCGGTCCCTTCTATGGCTACACCTTC. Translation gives CASSLGGGPFYGYTF.

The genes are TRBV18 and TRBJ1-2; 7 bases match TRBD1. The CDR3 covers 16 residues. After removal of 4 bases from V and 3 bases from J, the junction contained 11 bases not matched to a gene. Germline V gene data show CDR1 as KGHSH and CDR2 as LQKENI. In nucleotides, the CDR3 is TGTGCCAGCTCACAGTCCTCCGGGACAGTTCACTATGGCTACACCTTC. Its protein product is CASSQSSGTVHYGYTF.

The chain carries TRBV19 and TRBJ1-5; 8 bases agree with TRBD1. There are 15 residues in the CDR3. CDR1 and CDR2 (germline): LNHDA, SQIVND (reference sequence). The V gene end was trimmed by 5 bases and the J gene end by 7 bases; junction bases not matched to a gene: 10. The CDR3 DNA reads TGTGCCAGTAGTCCCGACAGGGGATGGGGACAGCCCCAGCATTTT. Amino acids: CASSPDRGWGQPQHF.

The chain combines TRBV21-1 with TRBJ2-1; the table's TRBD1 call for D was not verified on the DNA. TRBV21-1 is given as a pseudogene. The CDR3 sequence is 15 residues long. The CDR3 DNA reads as TGTGCCAGCAGCAAAGAGGGACAGGGTAGCGATGAGCAGTTCTTC. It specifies CASSKEGQGSDEQFF.

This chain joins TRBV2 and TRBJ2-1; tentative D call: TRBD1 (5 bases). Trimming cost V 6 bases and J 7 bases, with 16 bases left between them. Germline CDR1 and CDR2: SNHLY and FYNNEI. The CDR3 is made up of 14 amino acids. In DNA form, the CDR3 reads TGTGCCAGCAGCGCCTGGGGCGTTAGGAATGAGCAGTTCTTC. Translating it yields CASSAWGVRNEQFF.

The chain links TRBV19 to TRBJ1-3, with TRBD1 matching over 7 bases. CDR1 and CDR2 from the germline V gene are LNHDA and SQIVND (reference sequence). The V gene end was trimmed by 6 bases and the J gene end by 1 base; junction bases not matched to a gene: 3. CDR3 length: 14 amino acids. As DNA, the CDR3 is TGTGCCAGTAGAACAGGGGATTCTGGAAACACCATATATTTT. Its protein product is CASRTGDSGNTIYF.

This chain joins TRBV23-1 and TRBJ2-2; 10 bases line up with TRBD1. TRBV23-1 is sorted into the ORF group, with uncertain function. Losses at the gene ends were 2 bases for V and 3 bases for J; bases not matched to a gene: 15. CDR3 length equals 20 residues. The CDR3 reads CASSQHPGQGEPGDTGELFF. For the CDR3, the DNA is TGCGCCAGCAGTCAACACCCCGGACAGGGGGAGCCTGGGGACACCGGGGAGCTGTTTTTT.

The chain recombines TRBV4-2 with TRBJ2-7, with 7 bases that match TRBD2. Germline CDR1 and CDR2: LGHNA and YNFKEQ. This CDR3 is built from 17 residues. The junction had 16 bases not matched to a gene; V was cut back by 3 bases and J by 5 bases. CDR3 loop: CASSQAPGGAGDHEQYF. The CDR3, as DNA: TGTGCCAGCAGCCAGGCCCCGGGGGGTGCGGGAGATCACGAGCAGTACTTC.

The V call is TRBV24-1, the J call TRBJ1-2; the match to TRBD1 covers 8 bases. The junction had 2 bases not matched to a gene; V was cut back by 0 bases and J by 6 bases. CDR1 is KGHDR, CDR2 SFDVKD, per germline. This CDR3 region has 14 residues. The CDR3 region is CATSDLDRGNGYTF. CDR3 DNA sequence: TGTGCCACCAGTGATTTGGACAGGGGAAATGGCTACACCTTC.

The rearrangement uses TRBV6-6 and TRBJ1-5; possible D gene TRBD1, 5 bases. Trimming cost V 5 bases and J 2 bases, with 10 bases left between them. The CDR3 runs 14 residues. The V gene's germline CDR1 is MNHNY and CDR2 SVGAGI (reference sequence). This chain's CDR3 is CASSGGWGNQPQHF. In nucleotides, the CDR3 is TGTGCCAGCAGTGGGGGGTGGGGCAATCAGCCCCAGCATTTT.

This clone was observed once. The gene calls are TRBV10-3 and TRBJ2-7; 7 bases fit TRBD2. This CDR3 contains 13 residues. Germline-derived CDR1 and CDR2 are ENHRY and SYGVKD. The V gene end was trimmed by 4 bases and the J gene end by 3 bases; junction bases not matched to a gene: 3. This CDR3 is CAISAAGDYEQYF. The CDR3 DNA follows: TGTGCCATCAGTGCTGCGGGAGACTACGAGCAGTACTTC.

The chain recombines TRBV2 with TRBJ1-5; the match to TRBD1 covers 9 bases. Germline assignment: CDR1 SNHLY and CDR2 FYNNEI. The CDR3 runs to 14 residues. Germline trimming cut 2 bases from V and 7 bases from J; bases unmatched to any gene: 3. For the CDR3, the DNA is TGTGCCAGCAGTGAACGACAGGGGGGACAGCCCCAGCATTTT. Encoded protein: CASSERQGGQPQHF.

The CDR3 DNA reads as TGTGCCAGTAGTATAGGGCGGGACAGGGGGAGACGGGAGCTGTTTTTT. Amino acids: CASSIGRDRGRRELFF. The V gene is TRBV19, the J gene TRBJ2-2; 11 bases are a match to TRBD1. The CDR3 loop spans 16 amino acids. The germline V gene encodes CDR1 LNHDA and CDR2 SQIVND (reference sequence). V lost 1 base, J lost 9 bases, and 7 bases stayed unmatched.

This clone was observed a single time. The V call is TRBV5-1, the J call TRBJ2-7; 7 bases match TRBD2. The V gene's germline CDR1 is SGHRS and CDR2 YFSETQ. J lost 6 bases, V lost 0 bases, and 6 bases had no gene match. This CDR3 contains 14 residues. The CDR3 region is CASSLGGLGSEQYF. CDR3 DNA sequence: TGCGCCAGCAGCTTGGGAGGACTAGGTTCCGAGCAGTACTTC.

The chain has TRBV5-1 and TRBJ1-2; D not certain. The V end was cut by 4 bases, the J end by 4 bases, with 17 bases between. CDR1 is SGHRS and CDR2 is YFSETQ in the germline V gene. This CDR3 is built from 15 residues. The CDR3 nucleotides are TGCGCCAGCAGCGACCAGGCTCCAACAAGCTATGGCTACACCTTC. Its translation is CASSDQAPTSYGYTF.

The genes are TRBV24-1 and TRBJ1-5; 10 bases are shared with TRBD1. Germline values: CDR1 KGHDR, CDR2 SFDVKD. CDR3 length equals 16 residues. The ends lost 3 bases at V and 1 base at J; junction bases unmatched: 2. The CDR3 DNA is TGTGCCACCAGTGATCCGGGACAGGGGAGCAATCAGCCCCAGCATTTT. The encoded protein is CATSDPGQGSNQPQHF.